The count of the clone carrying this T cell receptor (beta chain) is one. What it recognizes is unknown. PCR involved 60 Vbeta and 13 Jbeta primers. Here immunoSEQ multiplex PCR was the method, and the copy in TCRdb shows in-frame clones only, minus some. Of hundreds of thousands of clones listed, around 80% are singletons. This record belongs to a study of cytomegalovirus exposure and HLA in healthy donors. Study-level background: The Caucasian-associated ancestry cluster held 80% to 90% of 398 genotyped donors.

V was clipped by 0 bases and J by 3 bases; unmatched bases: 6. Germline V CDR1 and CDR2: SGHRS, YFSETQ. The CDR3 is made up of 16 amino acids. Points from the study as a whole: The classifier was said to identify cytomegalovirus status with high specificity and sensitivity. The Asian-associated ancestry cluster reportedly had fewer N-insertions than the approximately 670-donor mean in a later analysis.

The V call is TRBV5-1, the J call TRBJ2-1, with 7 nucleotides matching TRBD2. The receptor's source is a woman aged 60-75 years in good health and CMV-seropositive. The sample was PBMCs. The CDR3 coding sequence is TGCGCCAGCAGCTTGGGCGGGACTACCAGCTACAATGAGCAGTTCTTC. Its translation: CASSLGGTTSYNEQFF.